The rows below give T cell receptor beta chains drawn from one sample of a study of T cell responses to AZD1222 COVID-19 vaccine. Assay used: immunoSEQ multiplex PCR; TCRdb lists only in-frame clones, some missing. Among 100,000 to 150,000 clones listed, around 90% were seen once. The sequences come from peripheral blood, collected 28 days after the second AZD1222 dose. Receptor source: an adult who received the AZD1222 COVID-19 vaccine. Each CDR3 is given with its conserved first and last residue. The D gene is left open where the match is weak. The listing skips clone size in some rows; elsewhere it reads once, few, many or a size class.

TRBJ2-1 TRBV4-3 NA TRBD2 CASSQDIPPSGSGEQFF TGCGCCAGCAGCCAAGATATCCCCCCTAGCGGGAGTGGTGAGCAGTTCTTC
TRBJ1-5 TRBV6-5 few NA CASKDSNNQPQHF TGTGCCAGCAAAGACAGTAATAATCAGCCCCAGCATTTT
TRBJ2-3 TRBV6-5 once NA CASSSGSDHTQYF TGTGCCAGCAGTAGCGGTAGCGACCATACGCAGTATTTT
TRBJ1-1 TRBV18 NA NA CASSPPGRVTEAFF TGTGCCAGCTCACCACCGGGCAGGGTCACTGAAGCTTTCTTT
TRBJ1-2 TRBV7-9 few NA CASSLAAGPNYGYTF TGTGCCAGCAGCTTAGCGGCAGGCCCTAACTATGGCTACACCTTC
TRBJ1-5 TRBV2 NA NA CASRQGNDQPQHF TGTGCCAGCAGGCAGGGGAACGATCAGCCCCAGCATTTT
TRBJ2-1 TRBV24-1 once TRBD2 CATSDWTSVNEQFF TGTGCCACCAGTGATTGGACTAGCGTGAATGAGCAGTTCTTC
TRBJ1-1 TRBV6-5 NA TRBD1 CASSYARQGASEAFF TGTGCCAGCAGTTACGCCCGGCAGGGGGCGAGTGAAGCTTTCTTT
TRBJ1-4 TRBV4-1 NA NA CASRLQGGEKLFF TGCGCCAGCCGCTTACAGGGCGGCGAAAAACTGTTTTTT
TRBJ1-1 TRBV6-5 NA NA CASSSSMVNTEAFF TGTGCCAGCAGTTCCAGTATGGTGAACACTGAAGCTTTCTTT
TRBJ1-1 TRBV3-1/TRBV3-2 NA TRBD1 CASSQQGEDTEAFF TGTGCCAGCAGCCAGCAGGGGGAGGACACTGAAGCTTTCTTT
TRBJ1-1 TRBV2 NA NA CARMRTEAFF TGTGCCAGGATGCGGACTGAAGCTTTCTTT
TRBJ1-3 TRBV5-3 NA NA CARSLPWGLDGNTIYF TGTGCCAGAAGCCTACCGTGGGGTCTCGATGGAAACACCATATATTTT
TRBJ2-3 TRBV5-1 few TRBD2 CASSRIAGGLTDTQYF TGCGCCAGCAGCCGGATAGCGGGAGGGCTCACAGATACGCAGTATTTT
TRBJ1-4 TRBV2 NA NA CASHPGGRGKLFF TGTGCCAGCCACCCGGGGGGGAGAGGAAAACTGTTTTTT
TRBJ1-1 TRBV29-1 NA NA CSVESRGSGEAFF TGCAGCGTTGAATCTCGGGGATCAGGAGAAGCTTTCTTT
TRBJ2-1 TRBV4-3 NA NA CASSQDLAEHYNEQFF TGCGCCAGCAGCCAAGATCTTGCGGAGCATTACAATGAGCAGTTCTTC
TRBJ1-6 TRBV19 NA NA CASSTRVPKVYNSPLHF TGTGCCAGTAGTACGCGGGTCCCAAAAGTTTATAATTCACCCCTCCACTTT
TRBJ2-3 TRBV7-9 once TRBD2 CASSPQRGEPTDTQYF TGTGCCAGCAGTCCCCAGCGGGGTGAACCCACAGATACGCAGTATTTT
TRBJ1-5 TRBV19 NA NA CASKGSNQPQHF TGTGCCAGTAAGGGTAGCAATCAGCCCCAGCATTTT
TRBJ2-1 TRBV7-9 NA NA CASRPRQFF TGTGCCAGCAGACCAAGACAGTTCTTC
TRBJ2-3 TRBV19 NA TRBD2 CASSPAGGQDTQYF TGTGCCAGTAGCCCAGCGGGAGGACAAGATACGCAGTATTTT
TRBJ2-1 TRBV29-1 NA NA CSVEKRLYNEQFF TGCAGCGTTGAGAAGCGCCTCTACAATGAGCAGTTCTTC
TRBJ2-2 TRBV5-6 NA NA CASSLAGFGTGELFF TGTGCCAGCAGCTTGGCAGGGTTCGGAACCGGGGAGCTGTTTTTT
TRBJ2-5 TRBV7-9 NA NA CASSLGWGEETQYF TGTGCCAGCAGCCTAGGGTGGGGAGAAGAGACCCAGTACTTC
TRBJ1-2 TRBV29-1 NA NA CSVDRQADYGYTF TGCAGCGTAGACCGACAGGCAGACTATGGCTACACCTTC
TRBJ1-5 TRBV7-2 once TRBD1 CASSSQGQGNNQPQHF TGTGCCAGCAGCTCTCAGGGACAGGGGAACAATCAGCCCCAGCATTTT
TRBJ1-4 TRBV18 NA NA CASSPGGSSEKLFF TGTGCCAGCTCACCAGGGGGATCTAGTGAAAAACTGTTTTTT
TRBJ2-1 TRBV5-3 NA NA CARSLWGEWHEQFF TGTGCCAGAAGCTTGTGGGGGGAATGGCATGAGCAGTTCTTC
TRBJ1-4 TRBV5-1 once TRBD1 CASSLSGDRGNEKLFF TGCGCCAGCAGCTTGAGTGGGGACAGGGGAAATGAAAAACTGTTTTTT
TRBJ2-2 TRBV5-1 NA TRBD1 CASSLTTTGESGELFF TGCGCCAGCAGCCTCACGACGACAGGGGAGTCGGGGGAGCTGTTTTTT
TRBJ2-3 TRBV7-9 NA NA CASVAQGADTQYF TGTGCCAGTGTAGCCCAGGGAGCAGATACGCAGTATTTT
TRBJ1-6 TRBV6-1 NA NA CASNPLPDNSPLHF TGTGCCAGCAACCCTCTGCCGGACAATTCACCCCTCCACTTT
TRBJ1-4 TRBV24-1 NA TRBD1 CATSDCRDRGIGSEKLFF TGTGCCACCAGTGATTGCCGGGACAGGGGGATCGGGAGTGAAAAACTGTTTTTT
TRBJ1-5 TRBV27 NA TRBD1 CASSSGQGAWQPQHF TGTGCCAGCAGTTCCGGACAGGGGGCTTGGCAGCCCCAGCATTTT